A few counts support the clone carrying this T cell receptor (beta chain). The target antigen is unknown. The data stem from a study of T cells after yellow fever vaccination. Across the study: Fractions with few cells were prepared using SMART-Seq v4 Ultra Low Input.

Findings of the study overall: The study re-detected most primary-vaccination clones after the booster (around 96% CD4, approximately 88% CD8). Sorted repertoires could include abundant contaminating clonotypes from bulk cells.

MiXCR was run by TCRdb on the 5' RACE reads, yielding one entry per CDR3 protein. The table lists hundreds of thousands of distinct CDR3 sequences, about 7.8% of them singletons, with roughly 15% in the top ten. The TCR comes from a man aged 18-30 years who received the YFV17D yellow fever vaccine. Source: PBMCs, taken about 49 days after the first yellow fever vaccination.

CDR3 nucleotide sequence: TGTGCCAGCAGTTATGGGGGCCCCTTTTACAATGAGCAGTTCTTC. Translation gives CASSYGGPFYNEQFF. The chain employs TRBV6-5 and TRBJ2-1; D is perhaps TRBD1 (6 bases). Trimming stripped 3 bases from V and 4 bases from J, with 13 bases between. Germline CDR1 and CDR2: MNHEY and SVGAGI. The CDR3 totals 15 residues.